This T cell receptor (beta chain) was documented in a study of brain T cells in children with intractable seizures. General study points: Clones missing pre-surgery may reflect undersampling of that blood sample. HCMV serostatus was not known, and viral specificity came from CDR3 similarity only.

Sequencing was limited to surgery cases with top T cell transcript signatures in brain tissue. At least one anti-epileptic drug was given before surgery. The germline CDR1 and CDR2 sequences are WSHSY and SAAADI. This CDR3 has 14 residues. With respect to this clone: Its target is not known. A read error may produce the germline difference seen at one junction end.

The assay was immunoSEQ multiplex PCR, and TCRdb's table has in-frame clones only and misses some. The top ten hold under 8% of the sample, which has 20,000 to 25,000 clones, approximately 94% seen once. The TCR comes from a boy between 10 and 17 years old with focal cortical dysplasia and intractable seizures. The chain has TRBV10-2 and TRBJ2-3; D gene ambiguous. This specimen was peripheral blood, taken at surgery. This CDR3 reads CASSEWDPSDTQYF. In nucleotides, the CDR3 is TGCGCCAGCAGCGAGTGGGATCCATCAGATACGCAGTATTTT.